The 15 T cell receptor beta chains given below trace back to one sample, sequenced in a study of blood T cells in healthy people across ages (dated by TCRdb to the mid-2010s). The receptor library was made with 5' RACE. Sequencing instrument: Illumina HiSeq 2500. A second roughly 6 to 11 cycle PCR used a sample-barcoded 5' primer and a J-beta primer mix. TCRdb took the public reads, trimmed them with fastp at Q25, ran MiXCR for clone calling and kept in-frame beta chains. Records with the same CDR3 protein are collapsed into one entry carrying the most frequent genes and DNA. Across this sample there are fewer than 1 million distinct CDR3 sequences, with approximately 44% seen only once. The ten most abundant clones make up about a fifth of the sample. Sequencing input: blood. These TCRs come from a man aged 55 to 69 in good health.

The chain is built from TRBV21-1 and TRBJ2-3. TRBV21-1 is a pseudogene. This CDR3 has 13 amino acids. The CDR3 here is CASSKGTGDTQYF. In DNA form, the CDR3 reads TGTGCCAGCAGCAAAGGCACGGGAGATACGCAGTATTTT.

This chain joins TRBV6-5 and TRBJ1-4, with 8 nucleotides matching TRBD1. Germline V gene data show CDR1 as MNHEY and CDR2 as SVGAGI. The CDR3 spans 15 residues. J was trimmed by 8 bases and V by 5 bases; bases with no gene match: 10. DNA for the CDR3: TGTGCCAGCAGTAAACGACAGGGGTTTTTGGAAAAACTGTTTTTT. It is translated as CASSKRQGFLEKLFF.

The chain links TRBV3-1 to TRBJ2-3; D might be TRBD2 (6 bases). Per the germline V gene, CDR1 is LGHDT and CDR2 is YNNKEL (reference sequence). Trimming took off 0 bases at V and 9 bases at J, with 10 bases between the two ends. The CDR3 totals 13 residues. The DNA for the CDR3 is TGTGCCAGCAGCCAAGATAGGGCGGGGACGCAGTATTTT. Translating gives CASSQDRAGTQYF.

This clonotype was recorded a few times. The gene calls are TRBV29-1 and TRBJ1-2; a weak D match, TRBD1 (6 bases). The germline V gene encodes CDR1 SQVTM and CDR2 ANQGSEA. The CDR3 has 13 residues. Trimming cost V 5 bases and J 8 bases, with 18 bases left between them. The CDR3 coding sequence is TGCAGCGTTTACCCAGGGGACCGGGGAGGCTACACCTTC. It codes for CSVYPGDRGGYTF.

The CDR3 DNA sequence: TGTGCCAGCAGCCATCTAAGGGGTCAGGGGGCATTTCGGGATACGCAGTATTTT. Protein: CASSHLRGQGAFRDTQYF. This rearrangement joins TRBV14 to TRBJ2-3, with 8 bases identical to TRBD1. The trim removed 3 bases at V and 6 bases at J, leaving 17 bases unmatched. There are 18 residues in the CDR3. The germline CDR1 and CDR2 sequences are SGHDN and FVKESK.

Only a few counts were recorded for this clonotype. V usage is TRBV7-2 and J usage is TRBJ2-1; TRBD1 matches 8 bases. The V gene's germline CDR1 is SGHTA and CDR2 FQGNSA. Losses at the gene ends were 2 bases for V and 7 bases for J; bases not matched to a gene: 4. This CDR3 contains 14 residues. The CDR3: CASSLRTGTNEQFF. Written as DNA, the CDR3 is TGTGCCAGCAGCTTAAGGACAGGGACGAATGAGCAGTTCTTC.

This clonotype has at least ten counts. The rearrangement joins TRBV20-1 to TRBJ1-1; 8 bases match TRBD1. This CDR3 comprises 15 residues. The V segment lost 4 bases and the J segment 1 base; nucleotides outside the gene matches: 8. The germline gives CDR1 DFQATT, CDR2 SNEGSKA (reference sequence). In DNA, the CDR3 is TGCAGTGCTACATTCCAAGGGACAGGGAACACTGAAGCTTTCTTT. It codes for CSATFQGTGNTEAFF.

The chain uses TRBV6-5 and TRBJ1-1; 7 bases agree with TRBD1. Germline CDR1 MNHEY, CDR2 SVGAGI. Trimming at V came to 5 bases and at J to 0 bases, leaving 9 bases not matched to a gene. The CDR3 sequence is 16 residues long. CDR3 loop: CASSPARGFMNTEAFF. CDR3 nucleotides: TGTGCCAGCAGTCCCGCCAGGGGGTTCATGAACACTGAAGCTTTCTTT.

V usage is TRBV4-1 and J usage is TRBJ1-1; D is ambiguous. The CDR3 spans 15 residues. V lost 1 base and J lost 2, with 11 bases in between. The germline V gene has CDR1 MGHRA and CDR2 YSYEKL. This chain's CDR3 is CASSQAAEVNTEAFF. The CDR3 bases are TGCGCCAGCAGCCAAGCAGCTGAAGTCAACACTGAAGCTTTCTTT.

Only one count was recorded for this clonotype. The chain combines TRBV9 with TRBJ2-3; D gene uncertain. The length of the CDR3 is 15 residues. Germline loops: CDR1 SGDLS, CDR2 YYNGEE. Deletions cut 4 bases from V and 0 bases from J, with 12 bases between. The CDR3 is CASSRSPPSTDTQYF. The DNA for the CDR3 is TGTGCCAGCAGCCGCTCCCCGCCTAGCACAGATACGCAGTATTTT.

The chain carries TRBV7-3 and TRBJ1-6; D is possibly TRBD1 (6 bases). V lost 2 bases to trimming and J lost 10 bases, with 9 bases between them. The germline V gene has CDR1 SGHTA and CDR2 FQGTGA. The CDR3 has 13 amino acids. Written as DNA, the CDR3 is TGTGCCAGCAGCTTAGGGGGGCGATCACCCCTCCACTTT. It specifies CASSLGGRSPLHF.

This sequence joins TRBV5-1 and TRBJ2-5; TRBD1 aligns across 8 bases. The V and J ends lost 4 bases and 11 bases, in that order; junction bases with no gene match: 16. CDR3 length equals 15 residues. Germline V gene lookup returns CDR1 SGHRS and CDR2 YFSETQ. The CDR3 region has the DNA TGCGCCAGCAGCCCGGGACAGGCTCTCGCCCAAGGGCAGTACTTC. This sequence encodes CASSPGQALAQGQYF.

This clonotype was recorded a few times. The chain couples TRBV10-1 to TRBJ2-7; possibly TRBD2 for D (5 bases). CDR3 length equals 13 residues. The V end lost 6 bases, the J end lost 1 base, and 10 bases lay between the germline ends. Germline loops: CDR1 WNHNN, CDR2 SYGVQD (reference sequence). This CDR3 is CASSAGVSYEQYF. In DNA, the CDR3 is TGCGCCAGCAGCGCCGGGGTATCCTACGAGCAGTACTTC.

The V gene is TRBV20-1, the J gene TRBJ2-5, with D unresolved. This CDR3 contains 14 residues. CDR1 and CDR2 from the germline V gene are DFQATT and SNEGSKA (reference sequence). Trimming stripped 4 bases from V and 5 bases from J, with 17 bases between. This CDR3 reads CSATQPNYAETQYF. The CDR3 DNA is TGCAGTGCTACACAACCCAACTACGCGGAGACCCAGTACTTC.

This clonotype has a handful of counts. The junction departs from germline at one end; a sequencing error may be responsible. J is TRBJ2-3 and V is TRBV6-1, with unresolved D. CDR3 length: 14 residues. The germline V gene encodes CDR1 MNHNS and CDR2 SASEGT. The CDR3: CASREEMKTDTQYF. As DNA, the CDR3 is TGTGCCAGCAGGGAAGAAATGAAGACAGATACGCAGTATTTT.